The present T cell receptor beta chain was sequenced within a study of radiotherapy plus CTLA-4 blockade in lung cancer. Overall study results and limits: Tumor-derived TCR clones expanded in blood after radiotherapy plus ipilimumab. According to reports, early shifts in blood T cell clones, alongside interferon-beta, forecast response most accurately.

In the case of this clone: Its specificity is not known.

Trimming stripped 4 bases from V and 2 bases from J, with 6 bases between. Germline loops: CDR1 SNHLY, CDR2 FYNNEI. The CDR3 covers 13 residues. This table comes from immunoSEQ multiplex PCR, and its TCRdb copy is limited to in-frame clones, with some not included. Of more than 90,000 clones listed, more than 65% were seen once; the top ten hold roughly 3.1%. Those patients who had chemo-refractory metastatic non-small-cell lung cancer were given focal radiation along with CTLA-4 blockade through ipilimumab. The rearrangement uses TRBV2 and TRBJ1-5; no clear D gene. This receptor was taken from a human donor with non-small cell lung cancer that progressed on radiotherapy plus ipilimumab. Some clones in this sample may be carry-over from other donors' samples. The sequencing used peripheral blood, collected from a patient treated with radiotherapy plus ipilimumab. The CDR3 is CASSARGNQPQHF. For the CDR3, the DNA is TGTGCCAGCAGTGCGCGGGGCAATCAGCCCCAGCATTTT.